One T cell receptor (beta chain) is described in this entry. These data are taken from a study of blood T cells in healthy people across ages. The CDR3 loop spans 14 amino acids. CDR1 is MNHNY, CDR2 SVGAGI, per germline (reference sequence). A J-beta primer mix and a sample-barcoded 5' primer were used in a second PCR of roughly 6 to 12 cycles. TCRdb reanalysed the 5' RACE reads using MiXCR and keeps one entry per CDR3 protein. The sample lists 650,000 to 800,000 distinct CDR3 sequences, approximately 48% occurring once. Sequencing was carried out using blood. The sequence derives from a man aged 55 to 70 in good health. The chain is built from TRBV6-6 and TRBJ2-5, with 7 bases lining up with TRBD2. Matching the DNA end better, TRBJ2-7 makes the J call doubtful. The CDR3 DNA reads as TGTGCCAGCAGGATGGCTAGCGGAAACTACGAGCAGTACTTC. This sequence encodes CASRMASGNYEQYF.